Listed below are T cell receptor beta chains from one sample, sequenced in a study of blood T cell repertoires in COVID-19. Sequencing was performed with immunoSEQ multiplex PCR; in TCRdb, only in-frame clones are kept and a portion is missing. The repertoire holds over 75,000 clones, with 89% as singletons. Material: peripheral blood. The receptors were sampled from a woman older than 75 with active COVID-19. Each CDR3 is given with its conserved first and last residue. The D gene is left open where the match is weak. Rows give clone size only sometimes, using once, few, many, or a class for an expanded clone.

J	D	size	V	DNA	CDR3
TRBJ1-1	-	-	TRBV11-2	TGTGCCAGCAGCTCCACCCGGGGGGCAGGCAAGAACACTGAAGCTTTCTTT	CASSSTRGAGKNTEAFF
TRBJ2-5	-	-	TRBV2	TGTGCCAGCAGCCAAACCACCTCAGGGGGCGGGAGAGGTGGGGAGACCCAGTACTTC	CASSQTTSGGGRGGETQYF
TRBJ2-3	TRBD2	-	TRBV27	TGTGCCAGCAGTTTATCCGGCGGGAGGGCAGATACGCAGTATTTT	CASSLSGGRADTQYF
TRBJ2-3	-	-	TRBV27	TGTGCCAGCAGTCCTCACTTTGGCACAGATACGCAGTATTTT	CASSPHFGTDTQYF
TRBJ2-3	TRBD2	-	TRBV14	TGTGCCAGCAGCCATTCTCGTCGAGGACTAGCACGGCCAGATACGCAGTATTTT	CASSHSRRGLARPDTQYF
TRBJ2-3	TRBD2	few	TRBV27	TGTGCCAGCAGTTACGGCGGGAGAGTCACAGATACGCAGTATTTT	CASSYGGRVTDTQYF
TRBJ1-1	-	-	TRBV7-3	TGTGCCAGCAGCTTAATCGGGTCGGCTTTCTTT	CASSLIGSAFF
TRBJ1-1	-	-	TRBV6-5	TGTGCCAGCAGACTACAGGATTTCACTGAAGCTTTCTTT	CASRLQDFTEAFF
TRBJ1-5	-	-	TRBV16	TGTGCCAGCAGCCAATCGGGAGGGGTTAATCAGCCCCAGCATTTT	CASSQSGGVNQPQHF
TRBJ2-2	-	-	TRBV6-1	TGTGCCAGCAGTGAATCCCTAATATTTAACACCGGGGAGCTGTTTTTT	CASSESLIFNTGELFF
TRBJ2-2	-	-	TRBV3-1/TRBV3-2	TGTGCCAGCAGCCAAGATCCCACCGGGGTGAACACCGGGGAGCTGTTTTTT	CASSQDPTGVNTGELFF
TRBJ2-5	-	-	TRBV7-9	TGTGCCAGCAGCATTTATACAGGGTCCCAAGAGACCCAGTACTTC	CASSIYTGSQETQYF
TRBJ2-2	-	-	TRBV7-2	TGTGCCAGCAGCCTAAGCGATTCAGGGTGGATCCCCGGGGAGCTGTTTTTT	CASSLSDSGWIPGELFF
TRBJ2-3	TRBD2	-	TRBV6-6	TGTGCCAGCAAGGAGCGGGAGGGCCATATGGGAGATACGCAGTATTTT	CASKEREGHMGDTQYF
TRBJ1-1	TRBD1	-	TRBV18	TGTGCCAGCTCCCAACCATATAGGGGGCAGAGCCCTGAAGCTTTCTTT	CASSQPYRGQSPEAFF
TRBJ2-1	-	-	TRBV19	TGTGCCAGTAGGGCAGGCTACAATGAGCAGTTCTTC	CASRAGYNEQFF
TRBJ1-2	-	-	TRBV10-3	TGTGCCACCAGTGCAGTACAGGGCAGCTATGGCTACACCTTC	CATSAVQGSYGYTF
TRBJ2-7	TRBD1	-	TRBV18	TGTGCCAGCTCACCCGGACAGGCGCCAATCTACGAGCAGTACTTC	CASSPGQAPIYEQYF
TRBJ2-3	-	-	TRBV28	TGTGCCAGCAGTTTCCCCGGGGTGGGCACAGATACGCAGTATTTT	CASSFPGVGTDTQYF
TRBJ2-2	TRBD2	-	TRBV7-2	TGTGCCAGCAGCTGGCTCTCGGGGGGGAACACCGGGGAGCTGTTTTTT	CASSWLSGGNTGELFF
TRBJ2-5	TRBD1	-	TRBV6-2/TRBV6-3	TGTGCCAGCAGTGACACCGGGACAGGGGTTACGGGAGGGCCGAGGGAGACCCAGTACTTC	CASSDTGTGVTGGPRETQYF
TRBJ1-5	-	few	TRBV4-3	TGCGCCAGCAGCCAGTTCGTAAATCAGCCCCAGCATTTT	CASSQFVNQPQHF
TRBJ2-7	-	-	TRBV7-6	TGTGCCAGCAGCAAGGGGTACGGTAATAGCGAGCAGTACTTC	CASSKGYGNSEQYF
TRBJ2-7	-	-	TRBV6-2/TRBV6-3	TGTGCCAGCAGCCCACTGTGGGCGCCTATTACCTACGAGCAGTACTTC	CASSPLWAPITYEQYF
TRBJ2-7	-	-	TRBV3-1/TRBV3-2	TGTGCCAGCAGCGAACTAGACGGGGAGCAGTACTTC	CASSELDGEQYF
TRBJ1-6	-	-	TRBV9	TGTGCCAGCAGCCCCACGGGGGGCCCATTGGATTCACCCCTCCACTTT	CASSPTGGPLDSPLHF
TRBJ2-2	-	-	TRBV5-5	TGTGCCAGCAGCTTGGGGCCATCCCCGAACACCGGGGAGCTGTTTTTT	CASSLGPSPNTGELFF